These 13 T cell receptor beta chains originate from one sample sequenced in a study of blood T cell repertoires in COVID-19. Some clones are missing from TCRdb's copy, which holds only in-frame ones; the method was immunoSEQ multiplex PCR. Among under 85,000 clones listed, about four fifths were seen once. The sequencing input was peripheral blood. These receptors were obtained from a human donor in a cohort sampled during active COVID-19.

The chain is built from TRBV14 and TRBJ2-5, with 11 bases identical to TRBD1. The CDR3 consists of 16 residues. V lost 6 bases to trimming and J lost 1 base; unmatched junction nucleotides: 7. Germline V gives CDR1 SGHDN, CDR2 FVKESK. The chain's CDR3 is CASSRTGGGLQETQYF. For the CDR3, the DNA is TGTGCCAGCAGTCGGACAGGGGGCGGGCTCCAAGAGACCCAGTACTTC.

The V call is TRBV23-1, the J call TRBJ2-7; 11 bases map to TRBD2. TRBV23-1 is reported as an ORF; its role is uncertain. CDR3 size: 16 residues. The V gene end was trimmed by 3 bases and the J gene end by 1 base; junction bases not matched to a gene: 5. In DNA form, the CDR3 reads TGCGCCAGCAGTCATCCTTCTAGCGGGGGGTCCTACGAGCAGTACTTC. Translating it yields CASSHPSSGGSYEQYF.

V usage is TRBV11-2 and J usage is TRBJ2-1; D remains ambiguous. Between the trimmed V and J ends, which lost 2 bases and 0 bases, there was a span of 8 bases. Germline V lookup: CDR1 SGHAT, CDR2 FQNNGV. The CDR3 extends over 15 amino acids. The CDR3 region has the DNA TGTGCCAGCAGCTTATTCCCTTACTCCTACAATGAGCAGTTCTTC. This translates into CASSLFPYSYNEQFF.

V usage is TRBV28 and J usage is TRBJ2-7, with D possibly TRBD1 on 6 matching bases. The CDR3 covers 13 residues. From germline, CDR1 is MDHEN and CDR2 SYDVKM. The ends were cut back, 5 bases at V and 6 bases at J, with 14 bases in the middle. The CDR3 loop is CASSAGQSGEQYF. Written as DNA, the CDR3 is TGTGCCAGCAGTGCCGGACAGTCGGGCGAGCAGTACTTC.

The rearrangement links TRBV30 to TRBJ2-3; TRBD2 is a possible D gene (7 bases). Germline CDR1 and CDR2: GTSNPN and SVGIG (reference sequence). CDR3 length: 12 residues. The CDR3 DNA reads as TGTGCTTGGGGGGGGCTGACAGATACGCAGTATTTT. It encodes CAWGGLTDTQYF.

This clone was detected a few times. The genes are TRBV3-1 (or the pseudogene TRBV3-2) and TRBJ2-5; 8 bases align to TRBD2. After removal of 8 bases from V and 7 bases from J, the junction contained 6 bases not matched to a gene. The germline gives CDR1 LGHDT, CDR2 YNNKEL (reference sequence). The length of the CDR3 is 12 residues. CDR3 DNA: TGTGCCAGCGGGACTAGATACGGGACCCAGTACTTC. This sequence encodes CASGTRYGTQYF.

V usage is TRBV5-1 and J usage is TRBJ2-5; 9 bases are shared with TRBD2. From germline, CDR1 is SGHRS and CDR2 YFSETQ. This CDR3 has 16 residues. The ends lost 0 bases at V and 5 bases at J; junction bases unmatched: 8. The chain's CDR3 is CASSLAVSGGAETQYF. CDR3 nucleotide sequence: TGCGCCAGCAGCTTGGCCGTTAGCGGGGGTGCGGAGACCCAGTACTTC. Full variable domain (outside the CDR3, taken from reference TRBV5-1 and TRBJ2-5): KAGVTQTPRYLIKTRGQQVTLSCSPISGHRSVSWYQQTPGQGLQFLFEYFSETQRNKGNFPGRFSGRQFSNSRSEMNVSTLELGDSALYLCASSLAVSGGAETQYFGPGTRLLVL.

This clone was picked up one time. The chain employs TRBV6-2 or TRBV6-3 and TRBJ2-3; no firm D call. Germline CDR1 and CDR2: MNHEY and SVGEGT. The CDR3 consists of 15 residues. V gave up 6 bases and J gave up 0 bases, with 13 bases separating them. The CDR3 DNA sequence: TGTGCCAGCAGCCAAATTTCGGGTAGCACAGATACGCAGTATTTT. The encoded protein is CASSQISGSTDTQYF.

This clone was recorded a few times. The chain carries TRBV15 and TRBJ2-1, with 7 nucleotides matching TRBD1. CDR3 length: 15 amino acids. Germline CDR1 and CDR2: LNHNV and YYDKDF (reference sequence). J gave up 6 bases and V 5 bases, and 10 bases lay outside the gene matches. CDR3 region: CATSGPGQIPNEQFF. CDR3 nucleotide sequence: TGTGCCACCAGCGGTCCGGGACAGATTCCCAATGAGCAGTTCTTC.

This clone came up many times. This sequence joins TRBV7-9 and TRBJ2-2, with 10 bases fitting TRBD2. Germline V gene sequence: CDR1 SEHNR, CDR2 FQNEAQ (reference sequence). V lost 5 bases to trimming and J lost 1 base; unmatched junction nucleotides: 13. This CDR3 has 19 amino acids. The CDR3 DNA sequence: TGTGCCAGCAGCCCCCGTCTAGCGGGGGCCTTCGGGAACACCGGGGAGCTGTTTTTT. It yields the protein CASSPRLAGAFGNTGELFF.

The chain uses TRBV7-2 and TRBJ1-5; D gene unclear. Germline-derived CDR1 and CDR2 are SGHTA and FQGNSA. Trimming pared 1 base from V and 4 bases from J, leaving 11 bases between. CDR3 length equals 15 residues. CDR3 DNA: TGTGCCAGCAGCTTAGACTCGGGTTCGAATCAGCCCCAGCATTTT. This codes for CASSLDSGSNQPQHF.

The chain carries TRBV28 and TRBJ1-1; TRBD1 might be the D (6 bases). Germline-derived CDR1 and CDR2 are MDHEN and SYDVKM. The CDR3 has 15 amino acids. V dropped 7 bases and J dropped 0 bases, with 15 bases sitting between them. The CDR3 spells CASTPPGQLNTEAFF. The CDR3, as DNA: TGTGCCAGCACCCCCCCCGGACAGTTGAACACTGAAGCTTTCTTT.

This chain connects TRBV6-5 to TRBJ2-3; 9 bases match TRBD2. This CDR3 contains 14 residues. V shed 6 bases and J 0 bases; nucleotides not matched to a gene: 1. Per the germline V gene, CDR1 is MNHEY and CDR2 is SVGAGI. CDR3 region: CASRAGGSTDTQYF. The CDR3 DNA is TGTGCCAGCAGAGCGGGGGGTAGCACAGATACGCAGTATTTT.